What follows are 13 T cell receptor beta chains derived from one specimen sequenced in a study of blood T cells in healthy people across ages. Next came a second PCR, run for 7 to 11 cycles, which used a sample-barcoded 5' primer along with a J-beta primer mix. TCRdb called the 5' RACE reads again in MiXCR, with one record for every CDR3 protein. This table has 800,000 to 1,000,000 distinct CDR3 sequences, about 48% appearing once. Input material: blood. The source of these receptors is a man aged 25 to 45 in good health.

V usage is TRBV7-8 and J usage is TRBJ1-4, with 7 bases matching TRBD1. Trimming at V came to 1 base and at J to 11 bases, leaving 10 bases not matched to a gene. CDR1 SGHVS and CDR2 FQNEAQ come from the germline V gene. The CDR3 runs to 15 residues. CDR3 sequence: CASSLVEAGGGKLFF. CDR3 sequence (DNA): TGTGCCAGCAGCTTAGTCGAGGCAGGGGGAGGCAAACTGTTTTTT.

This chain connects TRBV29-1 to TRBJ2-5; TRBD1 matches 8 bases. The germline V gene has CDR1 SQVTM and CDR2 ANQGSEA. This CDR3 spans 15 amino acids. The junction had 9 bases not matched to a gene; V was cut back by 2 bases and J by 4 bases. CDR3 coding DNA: TGCAGCGTTGAACGGACAGGGCGGTTAGGAGAGACCCAGTACTTC. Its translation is CSVERTGRLGETQYF.

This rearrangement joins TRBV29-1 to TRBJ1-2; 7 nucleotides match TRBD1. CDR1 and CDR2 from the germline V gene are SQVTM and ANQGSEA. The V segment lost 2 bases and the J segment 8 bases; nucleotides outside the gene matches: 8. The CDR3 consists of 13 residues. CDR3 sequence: CSVEKGASRGYTF. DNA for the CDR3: TGCAGCGTTGAAAAGGGGGCTTCGAGGGGCTACACCTTC.

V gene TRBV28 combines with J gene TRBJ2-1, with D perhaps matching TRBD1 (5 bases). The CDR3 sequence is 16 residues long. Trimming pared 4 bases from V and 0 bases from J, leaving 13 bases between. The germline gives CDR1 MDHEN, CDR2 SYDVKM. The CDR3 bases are TGTGCCAGCAGTTCCAGGGTGTTCAGCTCCTACAATGAGCAGTTCTTC. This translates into CASSSRVFSSYNEQFF.

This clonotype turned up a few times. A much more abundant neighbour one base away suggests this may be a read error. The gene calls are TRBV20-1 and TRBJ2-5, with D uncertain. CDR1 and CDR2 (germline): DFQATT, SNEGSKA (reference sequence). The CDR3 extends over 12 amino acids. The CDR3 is CRAREARETQYF. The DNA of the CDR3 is TGCAGGGCTAGAGAAGCTCGAGAGACCCAGTACTTC.

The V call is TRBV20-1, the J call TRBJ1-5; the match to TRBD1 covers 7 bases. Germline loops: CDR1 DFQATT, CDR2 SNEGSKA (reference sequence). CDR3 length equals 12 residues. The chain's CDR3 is CSVDRGNQPQHF. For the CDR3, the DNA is TGCAGCGTTGACAGGGGCAATCAGCCCCAGCATTTT.

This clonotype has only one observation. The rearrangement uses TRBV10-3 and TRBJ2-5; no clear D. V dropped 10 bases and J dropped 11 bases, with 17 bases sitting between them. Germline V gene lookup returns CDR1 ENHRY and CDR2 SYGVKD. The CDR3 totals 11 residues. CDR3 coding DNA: TGTGCCACCCGGCTTTTGGGTGAGCAGTACTTC. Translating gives CATRLLGEQYF.

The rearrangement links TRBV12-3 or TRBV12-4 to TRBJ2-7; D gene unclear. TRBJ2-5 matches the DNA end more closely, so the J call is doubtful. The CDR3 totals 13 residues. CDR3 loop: CASSSDGGETQYF. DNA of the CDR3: TGTGCCAGCAGTTCTGACGGCGGCGAGACCCAGTACTTC.

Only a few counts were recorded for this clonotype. CDR3 region: CASSTTGVTEAFF. The CDR3, as DNA: TGTGCCAGCAGCACGACAGGGGTGACTGAAGCTTTCTTT. The rearrangement links TRBV6-5 to TRBJ1-1; 8 positions match TRBD1. V gave up 6 bases and J gave up 5 bases; unmatched junction bases: 5. The CDR3 has 13 residues. CDR1 is MNHEY and CDR2 is SVGAGI in the germline V gene.

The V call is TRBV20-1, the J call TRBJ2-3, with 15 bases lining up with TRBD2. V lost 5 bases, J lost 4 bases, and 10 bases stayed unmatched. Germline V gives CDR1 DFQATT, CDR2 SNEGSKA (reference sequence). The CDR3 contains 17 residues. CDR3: CSARSGLAGGGADTQYF. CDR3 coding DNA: TGCAGTGCTCGGTCGGGACTAGCGGGGGGCGGGGCAGATACGCAGTATTTT.

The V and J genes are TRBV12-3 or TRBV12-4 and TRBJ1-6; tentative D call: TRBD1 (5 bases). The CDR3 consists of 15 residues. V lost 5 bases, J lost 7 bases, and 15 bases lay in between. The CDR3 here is CASSISTGRNSPLHF. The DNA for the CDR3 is TGTGCCAGCAGTATCTCAACAGGTCGGAATTCACCCCTCCACTTT.

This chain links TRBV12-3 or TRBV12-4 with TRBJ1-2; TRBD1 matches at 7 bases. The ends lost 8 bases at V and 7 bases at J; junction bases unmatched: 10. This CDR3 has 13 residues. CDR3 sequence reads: CASRDSLIIGYTF. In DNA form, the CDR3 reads TGTGCCAGCCGGGACAGCCTTATCATTGGCTACACCTTC.

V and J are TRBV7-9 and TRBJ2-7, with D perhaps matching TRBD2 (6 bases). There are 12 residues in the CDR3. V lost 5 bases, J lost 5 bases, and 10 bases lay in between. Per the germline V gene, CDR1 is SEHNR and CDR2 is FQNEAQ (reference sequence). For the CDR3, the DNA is TGTGCCAGCAGCAGGGGAGGCAACGAGCAGTACTTC. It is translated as CASSRGGNEQYF.